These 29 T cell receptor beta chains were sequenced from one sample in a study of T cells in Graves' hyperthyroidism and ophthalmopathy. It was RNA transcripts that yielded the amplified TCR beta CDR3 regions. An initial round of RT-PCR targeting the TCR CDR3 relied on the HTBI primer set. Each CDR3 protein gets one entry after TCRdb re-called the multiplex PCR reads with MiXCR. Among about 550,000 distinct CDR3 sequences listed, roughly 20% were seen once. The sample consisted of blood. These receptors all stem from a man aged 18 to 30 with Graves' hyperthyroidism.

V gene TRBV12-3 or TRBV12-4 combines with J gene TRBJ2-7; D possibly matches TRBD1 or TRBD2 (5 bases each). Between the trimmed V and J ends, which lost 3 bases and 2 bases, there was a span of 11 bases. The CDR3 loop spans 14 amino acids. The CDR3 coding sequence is TGTGCCAGCAGTTTCCGGGACCGAACCTACGAGCAGTACTTC. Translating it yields CASSFRDRTYEQYF.

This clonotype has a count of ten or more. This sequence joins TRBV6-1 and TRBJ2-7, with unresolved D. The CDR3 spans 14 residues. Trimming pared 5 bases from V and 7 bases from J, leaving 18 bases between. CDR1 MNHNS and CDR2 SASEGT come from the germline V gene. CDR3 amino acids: CASSRRAATGEQYF. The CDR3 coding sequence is TGTGCCAGCAGTCGGCGCGCCGCCACCGGGGAGCAGTACTTC.

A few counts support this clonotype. The DNA of the CDR3 is TGTGCCAGCAGTTTCTCTTTGGGGTATAGCAATCAGCCCCAGCATTTT. This translates into CASSFSLGYSNQPQHF. The chain employs TRBV12-3 or TRBV12-4 and TRBJ1-5, with no clear D. V lost 3 bases, J lost 0 bases, and 12 bases lay in between. The CDR3 is made up of 16 amino acids.

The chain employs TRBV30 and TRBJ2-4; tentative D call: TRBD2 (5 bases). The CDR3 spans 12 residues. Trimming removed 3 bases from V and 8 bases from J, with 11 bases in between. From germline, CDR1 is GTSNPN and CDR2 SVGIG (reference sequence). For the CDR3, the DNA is TGTGCCTGGAGCTCGGGGAGCGACATTCAGTACTTC. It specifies CAWSSGSDIQYF.

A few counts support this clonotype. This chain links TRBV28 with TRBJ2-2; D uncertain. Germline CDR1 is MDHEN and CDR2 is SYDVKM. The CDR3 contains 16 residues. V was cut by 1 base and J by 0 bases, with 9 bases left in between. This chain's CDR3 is CASSLLVSANTGELFF. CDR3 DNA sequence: TGTGCCAGCAGTTTATTGGTCAGCGCGAACACCGGGGAGCTGTTTTTT.

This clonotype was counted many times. The CDR3 here is CASSLLIIGSPLHF. The CDR3 DNA sequence: TGTGCCAGCAGTTTATTAATCATTGGATCACCCCTCCACTTT. The rearrangement joins TRBV28 to TRBJ1-6; no clear D gene. The CDR3 has 14 residues. With 1 base removed from V and 10 bases from J, the gap between germline ends came to 11 bases. Germline V gene data show CDR1 as MDHEN and CDR2 as SYDVKM.

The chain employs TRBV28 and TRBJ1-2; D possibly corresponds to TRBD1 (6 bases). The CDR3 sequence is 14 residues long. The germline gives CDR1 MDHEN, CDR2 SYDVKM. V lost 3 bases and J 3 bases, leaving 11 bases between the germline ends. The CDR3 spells CASSFQGLYYGYTF. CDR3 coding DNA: TGTGCCAGCAGTTTCCAGGGGTTATACTATGGCTACACCTTC.

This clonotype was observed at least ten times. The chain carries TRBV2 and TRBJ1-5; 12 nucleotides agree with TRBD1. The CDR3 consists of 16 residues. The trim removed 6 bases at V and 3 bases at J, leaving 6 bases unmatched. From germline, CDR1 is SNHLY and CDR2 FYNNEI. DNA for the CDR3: TGTGCCAGCAGGGGGACAGGGGGCCGAGTCAATCAGCCCCAGCATTTT. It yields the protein CASRGTGGRVNQPQHF.

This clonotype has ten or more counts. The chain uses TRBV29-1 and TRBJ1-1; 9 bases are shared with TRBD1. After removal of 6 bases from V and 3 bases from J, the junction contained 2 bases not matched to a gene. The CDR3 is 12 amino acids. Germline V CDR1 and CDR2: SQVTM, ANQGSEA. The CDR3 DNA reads TGCAGCGTGGGACAGGGAGACACTGAAGCTTTCTTT. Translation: CSVGQGDTEAFF.

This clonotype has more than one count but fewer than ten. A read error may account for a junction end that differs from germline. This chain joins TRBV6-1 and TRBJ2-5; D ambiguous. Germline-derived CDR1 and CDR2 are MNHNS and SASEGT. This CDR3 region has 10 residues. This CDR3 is CASIQETQYF. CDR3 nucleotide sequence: TGTGCCAGCATCCAAGAAACCCAGTACTTC.

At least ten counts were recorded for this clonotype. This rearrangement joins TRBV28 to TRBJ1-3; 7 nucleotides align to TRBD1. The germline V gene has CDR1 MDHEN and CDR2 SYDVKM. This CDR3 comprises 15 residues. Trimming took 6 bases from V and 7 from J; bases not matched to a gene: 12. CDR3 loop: CASRPDRVTRNTIYF. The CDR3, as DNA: TGTGCCAGCAGACCCGACAGGGTGACGAGGAACACCATATATTTT.

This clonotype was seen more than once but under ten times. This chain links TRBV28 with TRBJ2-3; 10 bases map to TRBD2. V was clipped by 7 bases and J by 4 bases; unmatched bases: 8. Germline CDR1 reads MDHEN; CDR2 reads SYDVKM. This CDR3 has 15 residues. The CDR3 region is CASTQERGGSDTQYF. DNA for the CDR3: TGTGCCAGCACCCAGGAGCGGGGGGGCTCAGATACGCAGTATTTT.

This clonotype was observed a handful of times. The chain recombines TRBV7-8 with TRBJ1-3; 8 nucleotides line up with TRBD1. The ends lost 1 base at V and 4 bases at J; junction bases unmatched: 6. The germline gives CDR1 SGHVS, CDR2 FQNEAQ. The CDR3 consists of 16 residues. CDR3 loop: CASSLVQGASGNTIYF. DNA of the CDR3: TGTGCCAGCAGCTTAGTTCAGGGGGCTTCGGGAAACACCATATATTTT.

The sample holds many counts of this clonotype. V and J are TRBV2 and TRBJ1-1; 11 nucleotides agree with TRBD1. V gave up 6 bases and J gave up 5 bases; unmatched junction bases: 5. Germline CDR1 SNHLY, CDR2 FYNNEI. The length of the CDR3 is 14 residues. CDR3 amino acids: CASRDRGLWTEAFF. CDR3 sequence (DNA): TGTGCCAGCAGGGACAGGGGGCTCTGGACTGAAGCTTTCTTT.

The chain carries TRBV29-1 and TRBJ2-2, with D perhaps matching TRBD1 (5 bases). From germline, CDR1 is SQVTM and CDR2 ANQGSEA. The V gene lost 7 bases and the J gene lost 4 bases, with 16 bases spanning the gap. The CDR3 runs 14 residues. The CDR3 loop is CSAGQGSSTGELFF. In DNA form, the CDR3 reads TGCAGCGCCGGCCAGGGATCGTCCACCGGGGAGCTGTTTTTT.

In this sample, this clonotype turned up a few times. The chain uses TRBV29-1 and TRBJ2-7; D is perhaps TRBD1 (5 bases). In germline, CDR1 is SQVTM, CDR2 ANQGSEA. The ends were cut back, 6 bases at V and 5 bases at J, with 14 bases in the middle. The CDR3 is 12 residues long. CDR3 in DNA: TGCAGCGTGGTCAATCAGGGTCACGAGCAGTACTTC. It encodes CSVVNQGHEQYF.

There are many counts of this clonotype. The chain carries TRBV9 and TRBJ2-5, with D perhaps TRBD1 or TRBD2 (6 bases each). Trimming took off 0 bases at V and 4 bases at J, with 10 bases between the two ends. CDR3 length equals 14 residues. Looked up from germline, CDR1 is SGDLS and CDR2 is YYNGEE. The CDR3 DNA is TGTGCCAGCAGCGTAGGTGGAGGGGGAGAGACCCAGTACTTC. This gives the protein CASSVGGGGETQYF.

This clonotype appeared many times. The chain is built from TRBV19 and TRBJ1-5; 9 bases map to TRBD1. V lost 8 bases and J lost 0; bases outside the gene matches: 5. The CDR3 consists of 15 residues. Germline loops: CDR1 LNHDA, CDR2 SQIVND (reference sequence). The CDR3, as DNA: TGTGCCAGTCGAACAGGGGGCCGTAGCAATCAGCCCCAGCATTTT. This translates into CASRTGGRSNQPQHF.

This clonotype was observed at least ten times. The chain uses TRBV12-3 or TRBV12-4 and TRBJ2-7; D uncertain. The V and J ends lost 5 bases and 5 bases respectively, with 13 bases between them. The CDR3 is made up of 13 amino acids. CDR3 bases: TGTGCCAGCAGTCGACCTACCCAGGACGAGCAGTACTTC. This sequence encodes CASSRPTQDEQYF.

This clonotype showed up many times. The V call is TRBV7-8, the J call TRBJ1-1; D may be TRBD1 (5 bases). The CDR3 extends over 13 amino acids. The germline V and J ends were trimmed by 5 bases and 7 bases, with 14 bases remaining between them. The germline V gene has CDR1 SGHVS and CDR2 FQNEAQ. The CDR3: CASSITPGGEAFF. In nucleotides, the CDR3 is TGTGCCAGCAGCATCACCCCCGGGGGTGAAGCTTTCTTT.

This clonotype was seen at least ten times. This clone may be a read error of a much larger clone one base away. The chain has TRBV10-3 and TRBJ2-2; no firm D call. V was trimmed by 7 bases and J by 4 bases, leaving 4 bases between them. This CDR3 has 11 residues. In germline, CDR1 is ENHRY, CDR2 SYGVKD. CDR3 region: CAIMGTGELFF. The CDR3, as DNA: TGTGCCATCATGGGCACCGGGGAGCTGTTTTTT.

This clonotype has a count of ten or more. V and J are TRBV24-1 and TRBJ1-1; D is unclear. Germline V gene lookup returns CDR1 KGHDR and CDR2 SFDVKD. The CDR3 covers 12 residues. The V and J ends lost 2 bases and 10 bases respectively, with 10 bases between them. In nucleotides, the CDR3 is TGTGCCACCAGTGATTGGAAGGAGGGAGCTTTCTTT. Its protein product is CATSDWKEGAFF.

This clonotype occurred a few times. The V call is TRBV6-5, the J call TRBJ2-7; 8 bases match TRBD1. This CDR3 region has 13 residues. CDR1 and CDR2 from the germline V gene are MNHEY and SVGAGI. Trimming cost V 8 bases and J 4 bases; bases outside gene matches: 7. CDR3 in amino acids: CASGYRGDYEQYF. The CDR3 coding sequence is TGTGCCAGCGGGTACAGGGGGGATTACGAGCAGTACTTC.

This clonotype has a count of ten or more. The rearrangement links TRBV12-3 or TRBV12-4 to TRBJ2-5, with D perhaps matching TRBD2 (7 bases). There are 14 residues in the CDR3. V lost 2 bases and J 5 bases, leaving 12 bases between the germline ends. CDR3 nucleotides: TGTGCCAGCAGTTTACGGGGGGCCGGGGAGACCCAGTACTTC. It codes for CASSLRGAGETQYF.

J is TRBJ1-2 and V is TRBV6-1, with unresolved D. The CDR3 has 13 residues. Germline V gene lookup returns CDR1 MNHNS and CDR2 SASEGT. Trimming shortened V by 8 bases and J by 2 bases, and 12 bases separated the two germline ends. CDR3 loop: CASRREGNYGYTF. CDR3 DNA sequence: TGTGCCAGCCGCCGGGAGGGCAACTATGGCTACACCTTC.

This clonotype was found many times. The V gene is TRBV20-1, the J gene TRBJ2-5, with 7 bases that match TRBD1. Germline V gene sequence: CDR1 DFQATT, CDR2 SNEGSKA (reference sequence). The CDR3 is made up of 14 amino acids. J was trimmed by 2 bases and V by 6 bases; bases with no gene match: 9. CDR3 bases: TGCAGTGCCCGCTCCAGGACAGGACAAGAGACCCAGTACTTC. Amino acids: CSARSRTGQETQYF.

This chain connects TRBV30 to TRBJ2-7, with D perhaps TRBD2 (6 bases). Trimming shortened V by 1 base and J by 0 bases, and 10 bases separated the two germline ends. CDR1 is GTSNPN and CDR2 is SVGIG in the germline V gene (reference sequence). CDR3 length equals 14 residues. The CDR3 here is CAWSGVGGSYEQYF. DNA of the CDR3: TGTGCCTGGAGTGGCGTCGGGGGCTCCTACGAGCAGTACTTC.

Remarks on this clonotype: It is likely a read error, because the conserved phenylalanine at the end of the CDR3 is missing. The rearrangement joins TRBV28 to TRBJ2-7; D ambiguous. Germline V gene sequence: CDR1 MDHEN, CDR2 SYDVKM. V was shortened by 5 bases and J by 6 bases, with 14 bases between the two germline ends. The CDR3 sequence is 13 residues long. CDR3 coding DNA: TGTGCCAGCAGTCCCGTGGTCCCTCCCGAGCAGTACTGC. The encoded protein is CASSPVVPPEQYC.

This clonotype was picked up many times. The CDR3 spells CSARNVDRHNQPQHF. The CDR3 nucleotides are TGCAGTGCTAGAAACGTCGACAGGCACAATCAGCCCCAGCATTTT. The gene calls are TRBV20-1 and TRBJ1-5; D perhaps matches TRBD1 (6 bases). This CDR3 is 15 amino acids long. CDR1 is DFQATT, CDR2 SNEGSKA, per germline (reference sequence). The germline V and J ends were trimmed by 2 bases and 3 bases, with 14 bases remaining between them.